These 7 T cell receptor beta chains originate from one sample sequenced in a study of blood T cells in healthy people across ages. PCR was performed a second time for about 6 to 12 cycles using a sample-barcoded 5' primer and a J-beta primer mix. From the 5' RACE reads, TCRdb called clonotypes with MiXCR, one entry per CDR3 protein. The sample comprises about 400,000 distinct CDR3 sequences, more than 45% of which are singletons, and under 65% rests with the top ten. What was sequenced was blood. The receptors here all came from a man aged 55 to 70 in good health.

This clonotype came up a few times. The rearrangement joins TRBV6-2 or TRBV6-3 to TRBJ2-1, with D possibly being TRBD1 or TRBD2 (5 bases each). Trimming took off 1 base at V and 5 bases at J, with 9 bases between the two ends. CDR3 length: 14 amino acids. Germline-derived CDR1 and CDR2 are MNHEY and SVGEGT. CDR3: CASSYWGSDNEQFF. CDR3 coding DNA: TGTGCCAGCAGTTACTGGGGGTCGGACAATGAGCAGTTCTTC.

The J gene is TRBJ2-1, the V gene TRBV10-3; D is perhaps TRBD2 (5 bases). The CDR3 loop spans 14 amino acids. Between the trimmed V and J ends, which lost 3 bases and 3 bases, there was a span of 9 bases. CDR1 and CDR2 from the germline V gene are ENHRY and SYGVKD. CDR3 sequence: CAISETDYYNEQFF. The CDR3 nucleotides are TGTGCCATCAGTGAAACAGACTACTACAATGAGCAGTTCTTC.

This sequence joins TRBV30 and TRBJ1-1; TRBD1 matches at 7 bases. Unmatched junction bases numbered 6, after V lost 0 bases and J lost 8 bases. CDR3 length equals 13 residues. Germline V gene data show CDR1 as GTSNPN and CDR2 as SVGIG (reference sequence). CDR3 amino acids: CAWSVFRQGEAFF. The CDR3 nucleotides are TGTGCCTGGAGTGTCTTTCGACAGGGAGAAGCTTTCTTT.

This clonotype was counted a few times. V gene TRBV4-3 combines with J gene TRBJ1-2; D is possibly TRBD1 (6 bases). CDR3 length: 17 amino acids. The V end lost 2 bases, the J end lost 0 bases, and 16 bases lay between the germline ends. Germline lookup yields CDR1 LGHNA and CDR2 YSLEER. Written as DNA, the CDR3 is TGCGCCAGCAGCCAAAGGGGAGCGGGGGGCCCTAACTATGGCTACACCTTC. This sequence encodes CASSQRGAGGPNYGYTF.

This clonotype has only a few counts. The chain uses TRBV29-1 and TRBJ2-3, with 7 bases lining up with TRBD2. The germline CDR1 and CDR2 sequences are SQVTM and ANQGSEA. Trimming at V came to 3 bases and at J to 4 bases, leaving 1 base not matched to a gene. The CDR3 is 12 amino acids. The CDR3 DNA follows: TGCAGCGTTGATGGGGGGGCAGATACGCAGTATTTT. Protein: CSVDGGADTQYF.

This clonotype was detected only a few times. This chain connects TRBV7-9 to TRBJ1-3; D possibly corresponds to TRBD1 (5 bases). The CDR3 runs to 14 residues. Trimming took off 1 base at V and 3 bases at J, with 7 bases between the two ends. Germline CDR1 and CDR2: SEHNR and FQNEAQ (reference sequence). The CDR3 coding sequence is TGTGCCAGCAGCTTAGGGGGGTTTGGAAACACCATATATTTT. As protein: CASSLGGFGNTIYF.

This clonotype has just a few counts. V is TRBV5-1 and J is TRBJ1-2, with 9 bases aligning to TRBD1. Germline CDR1 and CDR2: SGHRS and YFSETQ. The CDR3 covers 16 residues. Losses at the gene ends were 2 bases for V and 0 bases for J; bases not matched to a gene: 5. Here the CDR3 DNA reads TGCGCCAGCAGCTTACAGGGGGCAGTCCCTAACTATGGCTACACCTTC. Translation gives CASSLQGAVPNYGYTF.